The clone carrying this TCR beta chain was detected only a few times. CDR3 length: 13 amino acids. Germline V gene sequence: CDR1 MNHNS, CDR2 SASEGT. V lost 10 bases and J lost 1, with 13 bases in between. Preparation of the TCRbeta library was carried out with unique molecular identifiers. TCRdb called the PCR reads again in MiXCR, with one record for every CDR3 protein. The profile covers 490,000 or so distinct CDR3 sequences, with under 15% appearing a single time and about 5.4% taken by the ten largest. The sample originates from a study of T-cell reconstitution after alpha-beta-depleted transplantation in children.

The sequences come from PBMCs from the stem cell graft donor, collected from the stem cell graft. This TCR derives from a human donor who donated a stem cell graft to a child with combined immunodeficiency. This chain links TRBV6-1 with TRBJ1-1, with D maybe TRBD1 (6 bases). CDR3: CATYRDRNTEAFF. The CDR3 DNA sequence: TGTGCCACGTACAGGGACCGGAACACTGAAGCTTTCTTT.